A single sample gave rise to the 15 T cell receptor beta chains below, sequenced in a study of T cell responses to AZD1222 COVID-19 vaccine. The data were produced by immunoSEQ multiplex PCR, yet TCRdb's version contains in-frame clones alone and is incomplete. The sample yields around 120,000 clones, more than 70% seen once. Sequencing was performed on peripheral blood, taken 28 days after the second AZD1222 dose. All receptors derive from an adult who received the AZD1222 COVID-19 vaccine.

This chain links TRBV5-6 with TRBJ1-5, with D hard to call. The CDR3 covers 14 residues. CDR1 is SGHDT, CDR2 YYEEEE, per germline. The V end was cut by 2 bases, the J end by 5 bases, with 11 bases between. The CDR3 region is CASSFGPPDQPQHF. CDR3 nucleotide sequence: TGTGCCAGCAGCTTTGGTCCTCCCGATCAGCCCCAGCATTTT.

This clone was seen more than once but under ten times. J is TRBJ1-2 and V is TRBV29-1; D possibly corresponds to TRBD1 (6 bases). The germline CDR1 and CDR2 sequences are SQVTM and ANQGSEA. Trimming cost V 4 bases and J 1 base, with 10 bases left between them. The CDR3 runs 13 residues. In nucleotides, the CDR3 is TGCAGCGTTGGGACAGCCCATAACTATGGCTACACCTTC. Protein: CSVGTAHNYGYTF.

V is TRBV28 and J is TRBJ1-2; 10 bases fit TRBD1. The CDR3 has 16 residues. CDR1 is MDHEN, CDR2 SYDVKM, per germline. V trimming: 2 bases; J trimming: 6 bases; junction bases outside the gene matches: 9. The CDR3 loop reads CASSLKGTGVWDGYTF. CDR3 sequence (DNA): TGTGCCAGCAGTTTAAAGGGGACAGGGGTTTGGGATGGCTACACCTTC.

The chain couples TRBV28 to TRBJ2-3, with 7 bases aligning to TRBD1. Trimming at V came to 6 bases and at J to 6 bases, leaving 6 bases not matched to a gene. Germline V lookup: CDR1 MDHEN, CDR2 SYDVKM. The CDR3 totals 13 residues. The CDR3 here is CASSQGGADTQYF. CDR3 sequence (DNA): TGTGCCAGCAGCCAAGGGGGCGCGGATACGCAGTATTTT.

The genes are TRBV20-1 and TRBJ1-1, with D hard to call. CDR3 length: 10 residues. CDR1 DFQATT and CDR2 SNEGSKA come from the germline V gene (reference sequence). V was trimmed by 7 bases and J by 1 base, leaving 4 bases between them. The CDR3 sequence: CSGGNTEAFF. For the CDR3, the DNA is TGCAGTGGTGGGAACACTGAAGCTTTCTTT.

The chain uses TRBV2 and TRBJ1-1; D is perhaps TRBD1 (5 bases). This CDR3 has 16 residues. Per the germline V gene, CDR1 is SNHLY and CDR2 is FYNNEI. V lost 0 bases, J lost 2 bases, and 13 bases lay in between. CDR3 nucleotide sequence: TGTGCCAGCAGTGAAGCGCCAGACAGAGCAAACACTGAAGCTTTCTTT. As protein: CASSEAPDRANTEAFF. Drawing the rest from reference TRBV2 and TRBJ1-1, the complete variable domain is EPEVTQTPSHQVTQMGQEVILRCVPISNHLYFYWYRQILGQKVEFLVSFYNNEISEKSEIFDDQFSVERPDGSNFTLKIRSTKLEDSAMYFCASSEAPDRANTEAFFGQGTRLTVV.

The V and J genes are TRBV11-1 and TRBJ1-2; the D gene is possibly TRBD1 (6 bases). The CDR3 sequence is 14 residues long. From germline, CDR1 is SGHAT and CDR2 FQDESV (reference sequence). V dropped 5 bases and J dropped 4 bases, with 14 bases sitting between them. CDR3 region: CASSLSRDTYGYTF. CDR3 nucleotides: TGTGCCAGCAGCCTATCCCGGGACACCTATGGCTACACCTTC.

V gene TRBV28 combines with J gene TRBJ1-5; D is perhaps TRBD1 (5 bases). Per the germline V gene, CDR1 is MDHEN and CDR2 is SYDVKM. The CDR3 runs 16 residues. V lost 7 bases and J 2 bases, leaving 18 bases between the germline ends. CDR3 nucleotides: TGTGCCAGCACCCTTAATCGGGGCAACGGCAATCAGCCCCAGCATTTT. This gives the protein CASTLNRGNGNQPQHF. Full variable domain (rest looked up from reference TRBV28 and TRBJ1-5): DVKVTQSSRYLVKRTGEKVFLECVQDMDHENMFWYRQDPGLGLRLIYFSYDVKMKEKGDIPEGYSVSREKKERFSLILESASTNQTSMYLCASTLNRGNGNQPQHFGDGTRLSIL.

The CDR3 region has the DNA TGTGCCAGCAGCCCGACTAGCTTGAAAGAGACCCAGTACTTC. Protein sequence: CASSPTSLKETQYF. This sequence joins TRBV11-1 and TRBJ2-5, with 7 positions matching TRBD2. Germline assignment: CDR1 SGHAT and CDR2 FQDESV (reference sequence). This CDR3 spans 14 amino acids. J lost 3 bases, V lost 5 bases, and 6 bases had no gene match.

This chain uses TRBV7-8 with TRBJ1-2; maybe TRBD1 (5 bases). The germline V gene encodes CDR1 SGHVS and CDR2 FQNEAQ. Trimming took 7 bases from V and 3 from J, leaving 15 bases between them. This CDR3 spans 14 amino acids. For the CDR3, the DNA is TGTGCCAGCAAGCCTGCGGGGGGGGACTATGGCTACACCTTC. This sequence encodes CASKPAGGDYGYTF.

In this sample, this clone turned up a few times. The same CDR3 can be traced to other DNA sequences in this sample. This rearrangement joins TRBV6-4 to TRBJ2-1, with a tentative D call TRBD2 (5 bases). The CDR3 runs to 14 residues. CDR1 is MRHNA, CDR2 SNTAGT, per germline. Trimming left V 4 bases short and J 0 bases short, with 7 bases between. CDR3 sequence (DNA): TGTGCCAGCAGTGCGGGGAGCTCCTACAATGAGCAGTTCTTC. This sequence encodes CASSAGSSYNEQFF.

The chain has TRBV27 and TRBJ2-5, with 12 bases fitting TRBD2. The germline CDR1 and CDR2 sequences are MNHEY and SMNVEV (reference sequence). V lost 4 bases and J lost 5; bases outside the gene matches: 5. The CDR3 consists of 15 residues. Here the CDR3 reads CASSSGLAGLETQYF. CDR3 sequence (DNA): TGTGCCAGCAGTTCCGGACTAGCGGGGCTGGAGACCCAGTACTTC.

The V gene is TRBV7-9, the J gene TRBJ1-1; D unresolved. Trimming stripped 7 bases from V and 11 bases from J, with 14 bases between. The CDR3 has 11 amino acids. Per the germline V gene, CDR1 is SEHNR and CDR2 is FQNEAQ (reference sequence). The CDR3 spells CASTSTREAFF. Written as DNA, the CDR3 is TGTGCCAGCACCTCGACCCGTGAGGCTTTCTTT.

This clone was picked up a small number of times. The rearrangement uses TRBV6-5 and TRBJ2-7; 7 nucleotides match TRBD2. V lost 1 base and J lost 6; bases outside the gene matches: 9. Germline V gives CDR1 MNHEY, CDR2 SVGAGI. The CDR3 is 15 amino acids. The CDR3 nucleotides read TGTGCCAGCAGTTACTTATCCCGGACTAGGGGCGAGCAGTACTTC. It yields the protein CASSYLSRTRGEQYF.

The chain joins TRBV4-1 to TRBJ2-1; no clear D. Per germline, CDR1 MGHRA and CDR2 YSYEKL. V shed 2 bases and J shed 6 bases, with 11 bases lying between them. The CDR3 length is 14 residues. CDR3 residues: CASSQIPSGNEQFF. The CDR3 bases are TGCGCCAGCAGCCAAATTCCGTCGGGCAATGAGCAGTTCTTC.